This T cell receptor beta chain is drawn from a study of T cells in Graves' hyperthyroidism and ophthalmopathy (dated by TCRdb to the late 2010s). In terms of the full investigation: To identify distinguishing TCR V-J signatures, a discovery cohort of about 100 patients was used, comprising 40 to 45 with Graves' ophthalmopathy and 57 with stable Graves' hyperthyroidism. Prospective prediction of ophthalmopathy was tested in an independent validation cohort consisting of about 20 hyperthyroidism patients and 15 to 17 patients who later progressed to ophthalmopathy. The roughly 100 discovery patients were divided at random into training and test sets in a 7:3 ratio. Thyroid tissue and blood T-cell repertoires from six Graves' hyperthyroidism patients were also compared in the study. After sampling, hyperthyroidism patients received methimazole starting at 30 mg daily, and ophthalmopathy patients received high-dose intravenous methylprednisolone. The paper reports TCR Vbeta CDR3 sequencing of over 120 peripheral blood samples: around 41 ophthalmopathy, under 85 hyperthyroidism and 17 progressor patients. Broader findings and caveats from the paper: Most expanded thyroid clonotypes (frequency above 0.001) were also found in blood, which suggests that blood repertoires may mirror thyroid immune responses. A model built on a 13 V-J signature distinguished ophthalmopathy from stable hyperthyroidism, reaching about 88% sensitivity and 81.08% specificity in cross-validation and 80%/75% in testing. No statistical method was used to set the sample size in advance, and investigators knew the group allocation. In validation, the model predicted progression to ophthalmopathy a median of approximately 6.3 months before onset, with roughly 71% sensitivity and just under 75% specificity.

Stable Graves' hyperthyroidism was defined as no progression to ophthalmopathy during 18 months of follow-up. Hyperthyroidism patients were newly diagnosed, had a disease duration of under 2 months, and were aged 18 to 65 years. Exclusion was applied to patients with uncontrolled infections, other autoimmune diseases, pregnancy or lactation. Clinical symptoms, serum thyroxine and TRAb, thyroid ultrasound, and orbital computed tomography formed the basis for the diagnoses. Trizol reagent was used to extract total RNA, and RNA quality was then checked on an Agilent 2100 Bioanalyzer. To note about this clonotype: Its recognized antigen is unknown. At one of its ends the junction is not consistent with the germline gene, which may arise from a read error.

The CDR3 goes from the cysteine to the phenylalanine over 9 residues. The retained sequence is limited to the CDR3, 27 bases, with the frame set at the first base. The germline V gene encodes CDR1 SGHTA and CDR2 FQGNSA. The TCR beta CDR3 regions were amplified from RNA transcripts. The first round of RT-PCR for the TCR CDR3 was performed with the HTBI primer set and the Qiagen OneStep RT-PCR kit. Libraries were constructed in a second round of multiplex PCR, after which size selection and purification were carried out. Paired-end sequencing of the libraries was performed with 100 bp reads on an Illumina HiSeq2000. The published analysis was carried out like this. SOAPnuke was used to process the raw data, removing reads that contained adapters or uncalled bases, had a mean Phred below 15, or lacked an exact match to the constant primer or identifier. High-quality paired reads were merged using COPE v1.2.5, and each unique nucleotide sequence was defined as a clonotype. MiTCR v1.1 was used to align clonotypes to the IMGT TRBV, TRBD and TRBJ reference segments. The analysis included only V-J combinations with a frequency above 0.0001, which together covered around 99% of the repertoires. A TCS score was defined as the ratio between F50 (clonal expansion) and ExV (chaos), using BLOSUM62-based TCRdist between CDR3 peptides within each V-J. Welch's t-statistics and random forest reduced roughly 530 V-J features to 13, which were used in a naive Bayes classifier (R e1071). The Morisita-Horn index was used to measure how similar the thyroid and blood repertoires were. Using fastp trimming at Q25 and MiXCR clonotype assembly, TCRdb reanalyzed the public sequencing data and kept in-frame beta chains. Rows with a matching CDR3 protein are joined into one entry that keeps the most common DNA and genes. TCRdb's processing, not the authors' own work, is the source of the V and J calls. In all, the sample holds 500,000 to 600,000 distinct CDR3 sequences, and about 45% of those were seen once. The ten largest clones add up to around 7.7% of the sample.

The chain was built from TRBV7-2 and TRBJ2-1, with 7 middle bases fitting TRBD2. The receptor's source is a woman between 18 and 30 years old with Graves' hyperthyroidism. The specimen was peripheral blood or thyroid tissue (not recorded which). The CDR3 in this case is CANSPGRLF. Here is the DNA: TGTGCCAACAGTCCCGGGAGGTTATTC.